This TCR beta chain was retrieved from a study of long-term antiretroviral therapy in people with HIV. Study results and caveats: Sampling of blood ran from about 2003 to 2017, and older ART regimens were possibly in use.

The assay, immunoSEQ v3.0, was run at survey level. Each sample had sequencing targeting about 35,000-50,000 T-cell genomes. Here immunoSEQ multiplex PCR was the method, and the copy in TCRdb shows in-frame clones only, minus some. There are around 40,000 clones in the sample; around 85% occur only once, and over 9.5% lies in the top ten. As concerns this clone: As yet, its antigen is unknown.

The V and J ends lost 2 bases and 6 bases, in that order; junction bases with no gene match: 8. This CDR3 has 15 residues. CDR1 and CDR2 from the germline V gene are ENHRY and SYGVKD. The receptor comes from a man between 18 and 35 years old with HIV. Source: unsorted PBMCs, taken 2.2 years after starting antiretroviral therapy. The chain employs TRBV10-3 and TRBJ2-7, with TRBD1 identical over 9 bases. Here the CDR3 DNA reads TGTGCCATCAGTGAGCGGGGGGACAGGGCCCGCGAGCAGTACTTC. This encodes CAISERGDRAREQYF.